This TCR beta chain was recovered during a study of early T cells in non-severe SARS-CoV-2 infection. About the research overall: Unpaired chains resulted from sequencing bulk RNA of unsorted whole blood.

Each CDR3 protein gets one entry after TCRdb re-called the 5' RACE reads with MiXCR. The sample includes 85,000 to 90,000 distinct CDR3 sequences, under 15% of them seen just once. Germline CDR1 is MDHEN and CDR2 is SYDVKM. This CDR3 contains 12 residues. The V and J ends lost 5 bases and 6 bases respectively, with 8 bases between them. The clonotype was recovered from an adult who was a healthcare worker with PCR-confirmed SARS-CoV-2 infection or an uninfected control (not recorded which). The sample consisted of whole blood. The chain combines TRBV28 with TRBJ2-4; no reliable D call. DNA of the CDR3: TGTGCCAGCAGTGACGGAATAAACATTCAGTACTTC. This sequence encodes CASSDGINIQYF. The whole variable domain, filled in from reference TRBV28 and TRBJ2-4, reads DVKVTQSSRYLVKRTGEKVFLECVQDMDHENMFWYRQDPGLGLRLIYFSYDVKMKEKGDIPEGYSVSREKKERFSLILESASTNQTSMYLCASSDGINIQYFGAGTRLSVL.